The sequence of this T cell receptor beta chain was determined in a study of T cell responses to AZD1222 COVID-19 vaccine. Across the study: Second-dose schedules of about 4 or about 12 weeks were combined. Findings of the study overall: Most donors were white British and more were female, and clonal diversity was possibly underestimated. Only 5 or 6 people who got AZD1222 tested seropositive at baseline. Repertoires were obtained solely post-peak T cell response.

Assay: immunoSEQ multiplex PCR; the TCRdb copy retains only in-frame clones and omits some. The repertoire holds approximately 120,000 clones, with approximately 90% as singletons. The germline CDR1 and CDR2 sequences are SGHTA and FQGTGA. The V end lost 2 bases, the J end lost 0 bases, and 7 bases lay between the germline ends. This CDR3 is built from 14 residues. Note on this clone: Its antigen is not identified.

This TCR was sampled from an adult in good health. V gene TRBV7-3 combines with J gene TRBJ2-5; D gene uncertain. The source was peripheral blood, collected on day 0 of AZD1222 vaccination. This CDR3 is CASSLGFHQETQYF. DNA of the CDR3: TGTGCCAGCAGCTTAGGCTTCCACCAAGAGACCCAGTACTTC.